A selection of T cell receptor beta chains follows, all from one sample in a study of blood T cell repertoires in COVID-19. Generated by immunoSEQ multiplex PCR, the TCRdb table keeps only in-frame clones and is missing some. The sample includes about 46,000 clones, approximately 85% of them seen just once. The sample consisted of peripheral blood. All receptors derive from a human donor in a cohort sampled during active COVID-19. The donor label of this sample is uncertain. Both conserved end residues are part of each CDR3. A D gene is named only where the DNA matches it firmly. Size is stated for part of the rows, as once, few or many counts, or as a class when the clone is expanded.

D gene: NA
clone size: NA
J gene: TRBJ2-5
V gene: TRBV28
CDR3 protein: CASSTTRETQYF
CDR3 DNA: TGTGCCAGCAGTACGACAAGAGAGACCCAGTACTTC

D gene: TRBD2
clone size: NA
J gene: TRBJ2-5
V gene: TRBV5-1
CDR3 protein: CASSLASLAGGETQYF
CDR3 DNA: TGCGCCAGCAGCTTGGCTAGTCTAGCGGGGGGGGAGACCCAGTACTTC

D gene: TRBD2
clone size: NA
J gene: TRBJ2-5
V gene: TRBV2
CDR3 protein: CASTTQAGGKETQYF
CDR3 DNA: TGTGCCAGCACTACCCAAGCGGGGGGAAAAGAGACCCAGTACTTC

D gene: TRBD1
clone size: NA
J gene: TRBJ1-6
V gene: TRBV6-5
CDR3 protein: CASSYSWTGEGSPLHF
CDR3 DNA: TGTGCCAGCAGTTACTCGTGGACAGGGGAGGGTTCACCCCTCCACTTT

D gene: TRBD1
clone size: few
J gene: TRBJ1-1
V gene: TRBV10-3
CDR3 protein: CATRDRVAGDEAFF
CDR3 DNA: TGTGCCACAAGGGACAGGGTGGCCGGCGACGAAGCTTTCTTT

D gene: TRBD1
clone size: NA
J gene: TRBJ1-1
V gene: TRBV4-3
CDR3 protein: CASSQDGLGQGPQPFF
CDR3 DNA: TGCGCCAGCAGCCAAGATGGATTGGGACAGGGGCCCCAACCTTTCTTT

D gene: NA
clone size: NA
J gene: TRBJ1-1
V gene: TRBV7-2
CDR3 protein: CASSPRWAEMNTEAFF
CDR3 DNA: TGTGCCAGCAGCCCCCGCTGGGCAGAAATGAACACTGAAGCTTTCTTT

D gene: TRBD1
clone size: once
J gene: TRBJ2-3
V gene: TRBV6-6
CDR3 protein: CASSRGQHLLGTDTQYF
CDR3 DNA: TGTGCCAGCAGTCGGGGACAGCACCTTCTGGGCACAGATACGCAGTATTTT

D gene: NA
clone size: once
J gene: TRBJ1-4
V gene: TRBV2
CDR3 protein: CASSTQPEELFF
CDR3 DNA: TGTGCCAGCAGTACTCAGCCGGAGGAACTGTTTTTT

D gene: NA
clone size: NA
J gene: TRBJ1-2
V gene: TRBV6-5
CDR3 protein: CASSYSGGSGYTF
CDR3 DNA: TGTGCCAGCAGTTACTCGGGAGGCTCTGGCTACACCTTC

D gene: NA
clone size: NA
J gene: TRBJ2-7
V gene: TRBV24-1
CDR3 protein: CATSDTRRGEQYF
CDR3 DNA: TGTGCCACCAGTGACACTAGACGCGGCGAGCAGTACTTC

D gene: NA
clone size: NA
J gene: TRBJ1-1
V gene: TRBV4-1
CDR3 protein: CASSQEMGGTEAFF
CDR3 DNA: TGCGCCAGCAGCCAAGAAATGGGGGGCACTGAAGCTTTCTTT

D gene: NA
clone size: once
J gene: TRBJ2-5
V gene: TRBV2
CDR3 protein: CASSEVRTSQETQYF
CDR3 DNA: TGTGCCAGCAGTGAAGTAAGGACATCACAAGAGACCCAGTACTTC

D gene: TRBD2
clone size: NA
J gene: TRBJ2-3
V gene: TRBV9
CDR3 protein: CASSGGTSGATRADTQYF
CDR3 DNA: TGTGCCAGCAGCGGCGGGACTAGCGGGGCAACTCGCGCAGATACGCAGTATTTT

D gene: TRBD1
clone size: few
J gene: TRBJ1-5
V gene: TRBV15
CDR3 protein: CATSAGTGGIQPQHF
CDR3 DNA: TGTGCCACCAGCGCCGGGACAGGGGGCATTCAGCCCCAGCATTTT

D gene: TRBD1
clone size: NA
J gene: TRBJ2-7
V gene: TRBV6-5
CDR3 protein: CASSTLDRGGYEQYF
CDR3 DNA: TGTGCCAGCAGTACGCTGGACAGGGGTGGCTACGAGCAGTACTTC

D gene: NA
clone size: NA
J gene: TRBJ2-7
V gene: TRBV11-1
CDR3 protein: CASSLRGNHYEQYF
CDR3 DNA: TGTGCCAGCAGCTTAAGGGGGAATCACTACGAGCAGTACTTC

D gene: NA
clone size: NA
J gene: TRBJ2-2
V gene: TRBV2
CDR3 protein: CASSGDFSPGTGELFF
CDR3 DNA: TGTGCCAGCAGTGGGGACTTTAGCCCGGGCACCGGGGAGCTGTTTTTT

D gene: NA
clone size: few
J gene: TRBJ1-1
V gene: TRBV5-1
CDR3 protein: CASSGGRGVDF
CDR3 DNA: TGCGCCAGCAGCGGAGGCAGGGGCGTGGACTTT

D gene: NA
clone size: NA
J gene: TRBJ1-1
V gene: TRBV3-1/TRBV3-2
CDR3 protein: CASSQGTGEAFF
CDR3 DNA: TGTGCCAGCAGCCAAGGCACAGGAGAAGCTTTCTTT

D gene: TRBD2
clone size: NA
J gene: TRBJ2-1
V gene: TRBV5-1
CDR3 protein: CASSPNSGGFSYNEQFF
CDR3 DNA: TGCGCCAGCAGCCCCAATAGCGGGGGGTTCTCCTACAATGAGCAGTTCTTC

D gene: NA
clone size: NA
J gene: TRBJ2-1
V gene: TRBV2
CDR3 protein: CASSLTGKGEQFF
CDR3 DNA: TGTGCCAGCAGTCTAACAGGGAAGGGTGAGCAGTTCTTC

D gene: NA
clone size: NA
J gene: TRBJ2-7
V gene: TRBV29-1
CDR3 protein: CSVEFQRQGFSYEQYF
CDR3 DNA: TGCAGCGTTGAATTTCAGAGGCAGGGCTTCTCCTACGAGCAGTACTTC

D gene: TRBD1
clone size: NA
J gene: TRBJ1-1
V gene: TRBV24-1
CDR3 protein: CATREGQGQAFF
CDR3 DNA: TGTGCCACCAGGGAAGGACAGGGCCAAGCTTTCTTT

D gene: NA
clone size: NA
J gene: TRBJ1-5
V gene: TRBV19
CDR3 protein: CASSIFSGLSNQPQHF
CDR3 DNA: TGTGCCAGTAGTATCTTTAGCGGGCTTAGCAATCAGCCCCAGCATTTT

D gene: NA
clone size: NA
J gene: TRBJ2-7
V gene: TRBV27
CDR3 protein: CASSLGTKNYEQYF
CDR3 DNA: TGTGCCAGCAGTTTAGGGACAAAAAACTACGAGCAGTACTTC

D gene: NA
clone size: NA
J gene: TRBJ2-7
V gene: TRBV6-5
CDR3 protein: CASSYSEADLSYEQYF
CDR3 DNA: TGTGCCAGCAGTTACTCCGAGGCCGACCTATCCTACGAGCAGTACTTC

D gene: TRBD1
clone size: NA
J gene: TRBJ1-1
V gene: TRBV6-6
CDR3 protein: CASSTTGGSTEAFF
CDR3 DNA: TGTGCCAGCAGTACCACAGGGGGTAGTACTGAAGCTTTCTTT

D gene: TRBD1
clone size: NA
J gene: TRBJ2-3
V gene: TRBV10-3
CDR3 protein: CAIMGQGSMADTQYF
CDR3 DNA: TGTGCCATCATGGGACAGGGGAGTATGGCAGATACGCAGTATTTT

D gene: TRBD1
clone size: NA
J gene: TRBJ2-7
V gene: TRBV5-4
CDR3 protein: CASRGGQGPAASYEQYF
CDR3 DNA: TGTGCCAGCCGGGGGGGACAGGGGCCCGCCGCGTCCTACGAGCAGTACTTC

D gene: NA
clone size: NA
J gene: TRBJ1-3
V gene: TRBV2
CDR3 protein: CASSLVLGSGNTIYF
CDR3 DNA: TGTGCCAGCAGCCTAGTTTTGGGCTCTGGAAACACCATATATTTT

D gene: TRBD1
clone size: NA
J gene: TRBJ1-3
V gene: TRBV10-3
CDR3 protein: CAISEHLSAEVTGGTGNTIYF
CDR3 DNA: TGTGCCATCAGTGAGCACCTAAGTGCAGAGGTAACAGGGGGCACTGGAAACACCATATATTTT

D gene: NA
clone size: NA
J gene: TRBJ1-2
V gene: TRBV19
CDR3 protein: CASNRGLGGGNYGYTF
CDR3 DNA: TGTGCCAGCAACCGGGGCTTAGGCGGGGGAAACTATGGCTACACCTTC

D gene: NA
clone size: NA
J gene: TRBJ2-7
V gene: TRBV6-1
CDR3 protein: CASSESYEQYF
CDR3 DNA: TGTGCCAGCAGTGAATCGTACGAGCAGTACTTC

D gene: NA
clone size: many
J gene: TRBJ1-1
V gene: TRBV19
CDR3 protein: CASSPGPERNTEAFF
CDR3 DNA: TGTGCCAGTAGCCCGGGTCCCGAAAGAAACACTGAAGCTTTCTTT

D gene: TRBD1
clone size: NA
J gene: TRBJ1-2
V gene: TRBV7-2
CDR3 protein: CASSSQGDNYGYTF
CDR3 DNA: TGTGCCAGCAGCTCGCAGGGGGATAACTATGGCTACACCTTC

D gene: TRBD1
clone size: NA
J gene: TRBJ2-7
V gene: TRBV18
CDR3 protein: CASSLDRGLYEQYF
CDR3 DNA: TGTGCCAGCTCATTGGACAGGGGGCTCTACGAGCAGTACTTC

D gene: NA
clone size: NA
J gene: TRBJ1-6
V gene: TRBV5-1
CDR3 protein: CASSLSDTGLSPLHF
CDR3 DNA: TGCGCCAGCAGCTTGTCGGACACGGGCTTATCACCCCTCCACTTT

D gene: TRBD1
clone size: few
J gene: TRBJ1-2
V gene: TRBV5-5
CDR3 protein: CASSPDRMVDGYTF
CDR3 DNA: TGTGCCAGCAGCCCGGACAGGATGGTGGATGGCTACACCTTC

D gene: TRBD2
clone size: NA
J gene: TRBJ2-5
V gene: TRBV13
CDR3 protein: CASSLLTSGGQETQYF
CDR3 DNA: TGTGCCAGCAGCTTATTGACTAGCGGGGGCCAAGAGACCCAGTACTTC

D gene: TRBD2
clone size: NA
J gene: TRBJ2-1
V gene: TRBV6-5
CDR3 protein: CASSWTSSSGEQFF
CDR3 DNA: TGTGCCAGCAGTTGGACTAGCTCATCAGGTGAGCAGTTCTTC

D gene: TRBD1
clone size: NA
J gene: TRBJ2-2
V gene: TRBV3-1/TRBV3-2
CDR3 protein: CASSQGTGITGELFF
CDR3 DNA: TGTGCCAGCAGCCAAGGGACAGGAATCACCGGGGAGCTGTTTTTT

D gene: NA
clone size: NA
J gene: TRBJ2-5
V gene: TRBV19
CDR3 protein: CASSADWPSGTQYF
CDR3 DNA: TGTGCCAGTAGTGCGGACTGGCCCTCAGGGACCCAGTACTTC

D gene: NA
clone size: NA
J gene: TRBJ2-7
V gene: TRBV9
CDR3 protein: CASSVAAGREQYF
CDR3 DNA: TGTGCCAGCAGCGTAGCGGCCGGCAGGGAGCAGTACTTC

D gene: NA
clone size: NA
J gene: TRBJ2-3
V gene: TRBV2
CDR3 protein: CASSGNLQGTQYF
CDR3 DNA: TGTGCCAGCAGTGGGAATCTTCAGGGTACGCAGTATTTT

D gene: TRBD1
clone size: NA
J gene: TRBJ1-4
V gene: TRBV4-3
CDR3 protein: CASSQTGQGSREKLFF
CDR3 DNA: TGCGCCAGCAGCCAAACCGGACAGGGGTCGAGGGAAAAACTGTTTTTT

D gene: NA
clone size: NA
J gene: TRBJ2-2
V gene: TRBV5-1
CDR3 protein: CASSPDPGSNTGELFF
CDR3 DNA: TGCGCCAGCAGTCCAGACCCGGGATCTAACACCGGGGAGCTGTTTTTT

D gene: TRBD1
clone size: NA
J gene: TRBJ1-2
V gene: TRBV3-1/TRBV3-2
CDR3 protein: CASSQDGGQHGYTF
CDR3 DNA: TGTGCCAGCAGCCAAGATGGGGGACAGCATGGCTACACCTTC

D gene: TRBD1
clone size: NA
J gene: TRBJ1-6
V gene: TRBV27
CDR3 protein: CASSLDRDPELSPLHF
CDR3 DNA: TGTGCCAGCAGTTTGGACAGGGATCCTGAGTTATCACCCCTCCACTTT

D gene: NA
clone size: few
J gene: TRBJ1-5
V gene: TRBV12-3/TRBV12-4
CDR3 protein: CASSPGPRAQHF
CDR3 DNA: TGTGCCAGCAGTCCCGGGCCGCGGGCCCAGCATTTT

D gene: NA
clone size: medium-sized
J gene: TRBJ1-2
V gene: TRBV7-8
CDR3 protein: CASSLVATGINYGYTF
CDR3 DNA: TGTGCCAGCAGCCTCGTAGCGACAGGAATTAACTATGGCTACACCTTC